This TCR beta chain was sequenced during a study of early T cells in non-severe SARS-CoV-2 infection (dated by TCRdb to about 2021). Regarding the research as a whole: TCR sequencing used bulk RNA from unsorted whole blood, so alpha and beta chains could not be paired.

Inclusive of the bounding cysteine and phenylalanine, the CDR3 is 17 residues long. Only CDR3 DNA is held: 51 bases, read in frame from base 1. Germline trimming amounts to 2 bases on V and 4 bases on J, with 12 as the count of junction bases outside the gene matches. CDR1 and CDR2 (SGHVS, FQNEAQ) derive from the germline V gene. Receptor amplification or capture employed 5' RACE. TCRdb records NextSeq 500 as the sequencer. To correct for sequencing error and PCR bias, the TCR library protocol tagged individual cDNA molecules with unique molecular identifiers. TCR alpha and beta chains were both sequenced, and the abundances of alpha and beta sequences in each sample were closely correlated with each other. From the authors' description of their analysis: Decombinator V4 was used to annotate the V gene, J gene and CDR3 of the TCR sequences. TCRs were defined as expanded if a significant change between any two time points was detected under a Poisson model with p below 0.0001. TCR abundances were normalised to the total number of TCRs sequenced per sample and expressed as counts per million. TRAV1-2 paired with TRAJ12, TRAJ20 or TRAJ33 defined MAIT TCRs, while TRAV10 paired with TRAJ18 defined iNKT TCRs. A search of VDJdb, accessed on 1 November 2021, was run for TCRs annotated to CMV, EBV and SARS-CoV-2, with TCRs annotated for multiple antigens excluded. In-frame beta chains were kept once TCRdb had trimmed the public reads at Q25 with fastp and called clones with MiXCR. Each CDR3 protein gets just one entry, which takes the most common genes and DNA from the rows behind it. The V and J calls reflect TCRdb's pipeline rather than the authors' work. Across this sample there are about 48,000 distinct CDR3 sequences, with about 13% seen only once. In total, the top ten clones hold about 10% of the sample.

The full study reports these points: VDJdb matching was skewed toward anti-spike CD8 responses, so virus-specific expansions were likely underestimated and private and CD4 specificities were missed.

With respect to this clonotype: Its recognized antigen is unknown. Base qualities are not provided; no much larger clone lies one nucleotide away.

The study was a case-control design nested within a healthcare worker cohort in London, UK, with weekly nasopharyngeal swab PCR tests and blood sampling. Healthcare workers were recruited during the week of the UK lockdown, between 23 and 31 March 2020, and followed weekly for up to roughly 15 weeks. Material: whole blood. Recombination joined TRBV7-8 with TRBJ1-1, and 8 junction bases match TRBD1. The receptor was isolated from an adult who was a healthcare worker with PCR-confirmed SARS-CoV-2 infection or an uninfected control (not recorded which). This receptor carries the CDR3 CASSLKFPDRGSTEAFF. The nucleotides are TGTGCCAGCAGCTTAAAATTTCCCGACAGGGGATCCACTGAAGCTTTCTTT.